This TCR beta chain comes out of a study of blood T cell repertoires in COVID-19. Only in-frame clones appear in the TCRdb table, and some are missing; sequencing was by immunoSEQ multiplex PCR. The sample yields around 100,000 clones, approximately 86% seen once. The source material was PBMCs or T cells enriched from blood (not recorded which). The source of this sequence is a woman between 50 and 59 years old who had recovered from COVID-19.

The CDR3 DNA reads as TGTGCCAGCCATCGGGAACGCTATAGCACAGATACGCAGTATTTT. It is translated as CASHRERYSTDTQYF. V and J are TRBV5-4 and TRBJ2-3; D may be TRBD2 (5 bases). The V gene lost 7 bases and the J gene lost 0 bases, with 15 bases spanning the gap. The CDR3 consists of 15 residues. Germline V CDR1 and CDR2: SGHNT, YYREEE (reference sequence).